Shown below are 27 T cell receptor beta chains from a single sample sequenced in a study of T-cell memory formation after mild COVID-19. One entry per CDR3 protein results from TCRdb running MiXCR on the 5' RACE reads. Among roughly 600,000 distinct CDR3 sequences listed, under 20% were seen once. The specimen was PBMCs or a T cell subset sorted from them (not recorded which). All receptors come from an adult woman who had mild COVID-19 (a few samples of this study predate the infection). Cell type and time point are not known.

In its sample, this clonotype was seen many times. J is TRBJ2-6 and V is TRBV19; D is undetermined. CDR1 is LNHDA, CDR2 SQIVND, per germline (reference sequence). The length of the CDR3 is 15 residues. Trimming removed 6 bases at V and 0 bases at J, with 9 bases between. CDR3 sequence: CASRKDHSGANVLTF. The CDR3 DNA reads TGTGCCAGTAGGAAAGACCACTCTGGGGCCAACGTCCTGACTTTC.

This clonotype was counted between two and nine times. V is TRBV4-1 and J is TRBJ2-3, with D unclear. The length of the CDR3 is 15 residues. The germline CDR1 and CDR2 sequences are MGHRA and YSYEKL. Trimming pared 1 base from V and 1 base from J, leaving 9 bases between. The CDR3 DNA reads TGCGCCAGCAGCCAAGTTCTTGCACGCACAGATACGCAGTATTTT. It codes for CASSQVLARTDTQYF.

The J gene is TRBJ2-7, the V gene TRBV20-1; a possible D gene is TRBD2 (5 bases). CDR1 and CDR2 from the germline V gene are DFQATT and SNEGSKA (reference sequence). The ends were cut back, 5 bases at V and 1 base at J, with 15 bases in the middle. The CDR3 is 14 residues long. The CDR3 DNA sequence: TGCAGTGCTGGCAGTTTTAGAGGGTCCTACGAGCAGTACTTC. Translated, it gives CSAGSFRGSYEQYF.

This clonotype was found a few times. The gene calls are TRBV12-3 or TRBV12-4 and TRBJ2-7; 8 positions match TRBD1. The J segment lost 3 bases and the V segment lost 6 bases, leaving 10 bases of the junction unmatched. This CDR3 has 15 residues. The CDR3 region is CASSPRGTGYYEQYF. The CDR3 DNA is TGTGCCAGCAGCCCCCGCGGGACAGGCTACTACGAGCAGTACTTC.

This clonotype was seen a single time. The J gene is TRBJ2-2, the V gene TRBV9; D gene uncertain. Deletions cut 1 base from V and 0 bases from J, with 10 bases between. The CDR3 extends over 16 amino acids. Germline loops: CDR1 SGDLS, CDR2 YYNGEE. CDR3 in amino acids: CASSVRRLANTGELFF. For the CDR3, the DNA is TGTGCCAGCAGCGTAAGACGGTTAGCGAACACCGGGGAGCTGTTTTTT.

This clonotype was observed a handful of times. The chain is built from TRBV27 and TRBJ2-6; no clear D. Between the trimmed V and J ends, which lost 3 bases and 0 bases, there was a span of 15 bases. Germline V gene sequence: CDR1 MNHEY, CDR2 SMNVEV (reference sequence). The CDR3 length is 18 residues. The CDR3 protein is CASSFRASLLSGANVLTF. In nucleotides, the CDR3 is TGTGCCAGCAGTTTTCGGGCCAGTTTGCTCTCTGGGGCCAACGTCCTGACTTTC.

The chain employs TRBV7-9 and TRBJ1-1; TRBD1 is a possible D gene (6 bases). The CDR3 totals 14 residues. V lost 6 bases, J lost 1 base, and 12 bases lay in between. CDR1 is SEHNR and CDR2 is FQNEAQ in the germline V gene (reference sequence). Here the CDR3 DNA reads TGTGCCAGCAGGATTTCGGACAGGAACACTGAAGCTTTCTTT. Encoded protein: CASRISDRNTEAFF.

The chain combines TRBV5-1 with TRBJ1-1; D is ambiguous. CDR3 length: 16 amino acids. Germline V gene data show CDR1 as SGHRS and CDR2 as YFSETQ. Trimming removed 2 bases at V and 3 bases at J, with 17 bases between. The DNA of the CDR3 is TGCGCCAGCAGCTTCGTGTTCGATTCCGTGGACACTGAAGCTTTCTTT. Its translation is CASSFVFDSVDTEAFF.

Many counts were recorded for this clonotype. The CDR3 nucleotides read TGCGCCAGCGCACCGGGACTAGCGGGGCCCCAAGAGACCCAGTACTTC. Its translation is CASAPGLAGPQETQYF. This sequence joins TRBV5-1 and TRBJ2-5; TRBD2 aligns across 13 bases. In germline, CDR1 is SGHRS, CDR2 YFSETQ. The ends lost 7 bases at V and 1 base at J; junction bases unmatched: 7. The CDR3 length is 16 residues. Full variable domain (outside the CDR3, taken from reference TRBV5-1 and TRBJ2-5): KAGVTQTPRYLIKTRGQQVTLSCSPISGHRSVSWYQQTPGQGLQFLFEYFSETQRNKGNFPGRFSGRQFSNSRSEMNVSTLELGDSALYLCASAPGLAGPQETQYFGPGTRLLVL.

The V gene is TRBV24-1, the J gene TRBJ2-5, with D possibly being TRBD1 or TRBD2 (5 bases each). Trimming took off 1 base at V and 1 base at J, with 9 bases between the two ends. The CDR3 totals 15 residues. CDR1 is KGHDR, CDR2 SFDVKD, per germline. The chain's CDR3 is CATSDLVGTQETQYF. The CDR3 bases are TGTGCCACCAGTGATTTAGTAGGGACCCAAGAGACCCAGTACTTC.

V gene TRBV10-3 combines with J gene TRBJ1-2, with 8 bases fitting TRBD1. CDR3 size: 13 residues. Losses at the gene ends were 6 bases for V and 4 bases for J; bases not matched to a gene: 4. The germline V gene has CDR1 ENHRY and CDR2 SYGVKD. CDR3: CAIRVTGAYGYTF. CDR3 nucleotide sequence: TGTGCCATCAGAGTGACAGGGGCCTATGGCTACACCTTC.

The CDR3 bases are TGTGCCAGCAGTTTTGGGCCATACGGGTACAATGAGCAGTTCTTC. Translation gives CASSFGPYGYNEQFF. This rearrangement joins TRBV27 to TRBJ2-1, with unresolved D. Germline V gene lookup returns CDR1 MNHEY and CDR2 SMNVEV (reference sequence). CDR3 length: 15 residues. The ends were cut back, 3 bases at V and 4 bases at J, with 13 bases in the middle.

The rearrangement joins TRBV20-1 to TRBJ1-2; 9 bases line up with TRBD1. CDR1 is DFQATT, CDR2 SNEGSKA, per germline (reference sequence). The V and J ends lost 3 bases and 2 bases, in that order; junction bases with no gene match: 16. The CDR3 totals 18 residues. The CDR3 spells CSARGMGGTGPINYGYTF. CDR3 coding DNA: TGCAGTGCTAGGGGGATGGGAGGGACAGGGCCTATAAACTATGGCTACACCTTC.

The chain links TRBV9 to TRBJ2-1; 11 positions match TRBD2. The CDR3 spans 17 residues. From germline, CDR1 is SGDLS and CDR2 YYNGEE. The V and J ends lost 0 bases and 4 bases, in that order; junction bases with no gene match: 6. For the CDR3, the DNA is TGTGCCAGCAGCGTAGAGGGGGGACTAGCGGATTACAATGAGCAGTTCTTC. As protein: CASSVEGGLADYNEQFF.

The V gene is TRBV18, the J gene TRBJ1-2; 10 bases line up with TRBD1. This CDR3 has 15 amino acids. Germline trimming cut 3 bases from V and 6 bases from J; bases unmatched to any gene: 7. Germline V gene lookup returns CDR1 KGHSH and CDR2 LQKENI. The CDR3 DNA reads TGTGCCAGCTCACCTATAGGACAGGGGGGCGATGGCTACACCTTC. This codes for CASSPIGQGGDGYTF.

The gene calls are TRBV12-3 or TRBV12-4 and TRBJ2-3, with 9 bases identical to TRBD2. The CDR3 extends over 16 amino acids. V lost 2 bases and J lost 14; bases outside the gene matches: 17. The CDR3: CASSLTLAGAGGSLYF. The CDR3, as DNA: TGTGCCAGCAGTTTAACTCTCGCCGGAGCGGGGGGTTCGTTGTATTTT.

The chain employs TRBV13 and TRBJ1-1, with D unresolved. V lost 2 bases, J lost 6 bases, and 10 bases lay in between. This CDR3 is built from 13 residues. Germline lookup yields CDR1 PRHDT and CDR2 FYEKMQ (reference sequence). The CDR3 spells CASSLSGESEAFF. The CDR3 DNA is TGTGCCAGCAGCTTAAGCGGGGAGTCTGAAGCTTTCTTT.

The chain combines TRBV5-6 with TRBJ2-7; the D gene is possibly TRBD1 (5 bases). Germline-derived CDR1 and CDR2 are SGHDT and YYEEEE. The CDR3 spans 16 residues. The V end was cut by 0 bases, the J end by 1 base, with 14 bases between. Here the CDR3 reads CASSLDRFSTSYEQYF. Written as DNA, the CDR3 is TGTGCCAGCAGCTTGGACAGGTTCTCCACTTCCTACGAGCAGTACTTC.

This clonotype was seen once. The chain carries TRBV9 and TRBJ2-2, with 8 bases aligning to TRBD2. Germline V gene sequence: CDR1 SGDLS, CDR2 YYNGEE. The CDR3 length is 16 residues. V was clipped by 0 bases and J by 6 bases; unmatched bases: 7. The CDR3 is CASSVAAGAGPGELFF. CDR3 bases: TGTGCCAGCAGCGTAGCAGCGGGAGCCGGCCCCGGGGAGCTGTTTTTT.

This clonotype was seen a few times. The V gene is TRBV12-3 or TRBV12-4, the J gene TRBJ1-5; no firm D call. The CDR3 totals 14 residues. With 2 bases removed from V and 3 bases from J, the gap between germline ends came to 8 bases. CDR3 amino acids: CASSLSGNNQPQHF. The CDR3 nucleotides are TGTGCCAGCAGTTTATCCGGGAACAATCAGCCCCAGCATTTT.

The chain is built from TRBV11-3 and TRBJ2-1; D is perhaps TRBD2 (6 bases). This CDR3 has 16 amino acids. Between the trimmed V and J ends, which lost 5 bases and 8 bases, there was a span of 22 bases. Germline CDR1 SGHNT, CDR2 YENEEA. CDR3 sequence reads: CASSPMTRRPFDEQFF. In DNA form, the CDR3 reads TGTGCCAGCAGCCCCATGACTAGGCGACCTTTCGATGAGCAGTTCTTC.

The chain couples TRBV12-3 or TRBV12-4 to TRBJ2-1; possibly TRBD1 or TRBD2 for D (6 bases each). V dropped 3 bases and J dropped 10 bases, with 16 bases sitting between them. The CDR3 is 14 amino acids. CDR3 protein: CASSFGLQGREQFF. The CDR3 nucleotides are TGTGCCAGCAGTTTTGGGCTCCAGGGGAGGGAGCAGTTCTTC.

This clonotype was recorded a few times. V is TRBV25-1 and J is TRBJ2-3; 9 nucleotides line up with TRBD2. CDR1 MGHDK and CDR2 SYGVNS come from the germline V gene. CDR3 size: 15 residues. The ends lost 1 base at V and 6 bases at J; junction bases unmatched: 5. CDR3 region: CASSEWASGTDTQYF. The CDR3 region has the DNA TGTGCCAGCAGTGAATGGGCTAGCGGGACGGATACGCAGTATTTT.

The V gene is TRBV5-1, the J gene TRBJ2-7, with 9 bases aligning to TRBD1. There are 15 residues in the CDR3. Germline trimming cut 0 bases from V and 5 bases from J; bases unmatched to any gene: 6. Germline V lookup: CDR1 SGHRS, CDR2 YFSETQ. CDR3 sequence: CASSLGGQGSHEQYF. As DNA, the CDR3 is TGCGCCAGCAGCTTGGGAGGACAGGGGTCCCACGAGCAGTACTTC.

This chain uses TRBV7-9 with TRBJ1-2; D possibly corresponds to TRBD1 (5 bases). CDR1 and CDR2 (germline): SEHNR, FQNEAQ (reference sequence). V lost 5 bases and J lost 5, with 24 bases in between. The CDR3 has 17 residues. CDR3 in amino acids: CASSPREPQGSTYGYTF. DNA for the CDR3: TGTGCCAGCAGCCCTCGTGAGCCGCAGGGAAGTACGTATGGCTACACCTTC.

CDR3 region: CASSLYRTGWDEQFF. The CDR3 region has the DNA TGTGCCAGCAGCTTATATCGGACAGGGTGGGATGAGCAGTTCTTC. This chain uses TRBV7-9 with TRBJ2-1; 8 bases map to TRBD1. The CDR3 length is 15 residues. V trimming: 2 bases; J trimming: 8 bases; junction bases outside the gene matches: 8. Germline loops: CDR1 SEHNR, CDR2 FQNEAQ (reference sequence).

In its sample, this clonotype was seen once. The chain couples TRBV5-1 to TRBJ2-6, with D maybe TRBD1 (5 bases). Trimming stripped 1 base from V and 2 bases from J, with 7 bases between. CDR1 SGHRS and CDR2 YFSETQ come from the germline V gene. This CDR3 contains 15 residues. CDR3 protein: CASSLLGAGANVLTF. The CDR3 DNA sequence: TGCGCCAGCAGCTTGTTAGGGGCTGGGGCCAACGTCCTGACTTTC.